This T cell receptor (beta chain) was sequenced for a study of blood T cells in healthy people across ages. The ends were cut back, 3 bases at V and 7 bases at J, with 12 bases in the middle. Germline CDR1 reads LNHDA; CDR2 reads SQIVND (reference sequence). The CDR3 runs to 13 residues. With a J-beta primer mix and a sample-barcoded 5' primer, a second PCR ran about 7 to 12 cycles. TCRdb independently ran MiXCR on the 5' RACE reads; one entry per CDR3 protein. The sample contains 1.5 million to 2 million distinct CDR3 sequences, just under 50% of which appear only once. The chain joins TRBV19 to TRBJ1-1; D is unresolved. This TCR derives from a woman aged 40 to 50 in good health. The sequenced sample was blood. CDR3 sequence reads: CASSMLGLYEAFF. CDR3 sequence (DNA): TGTGCCAGTAGTATGTTGGGCCTATATGAAGCTTTCTTT.